One and the same sample provided the 22 T cell receptor beta chains below, sequenced in a study of blood T cell repertoires in COVID-19. Sequenced by immunoSEQ multiplex PCR; TCRdb stores in-frame clones only, minus some. Of roughly 200,000 clones listed, 84% were seen once; the top ten hold roughly 4.6%. The sample was peripheral blood. These receptors all stem from a woman in her 70s with active or convalescent COVID-19.

In its sample, this clone was seen a few times. This rearrangement joins TRBV9 to TRBJ2-7, with a possible D match to TRBD2 (6 bases). In germline, CDR1 is SGDLS, CDR2 YYNGEE. The CDR3 has 16 amino acids. V lost 4 bases to trimming and J lost 4 bases, with 21 bases between them. CDR3 in DNA: TGTGCCAGCAGCCCGCGGGGTAGCGGAGCCTCATACGAGCAGTACTTC. As protein: CASSPRGSGASYEQYF.

This chain uses TRBV12-3 or TRBV12-4 with TRBJ2-2, with 9 bases fitting TRBD1. Germline trimming cut 6 bases from V and 7 bases from J; bases unmatched to any gene: 3. The CDR3 is 13 amino acids. CDR3 nucleotides: TGTGCCAGCAGAGGGACAGGGCTCGGGGAGCTGTTTTTT. Translating it yields CASRGTGLGELFF.

V and J are TRBV18 and TRBJ2-5; 7 bases map to TRBD1. CDR1 and CDR2 (germline): KGHSH, LQKENI. V trimming: 3 bases; J trimming: 2 bases; junction bases outside the gene matches: 3. This CDR3 is built from 14 residues. The DNA for the CDR3 is TGTGCCAGCTCACCTCCGGGACAGCAAGAGACCCAGTACTTC. It encodes CASSPPGQQETQYF.

The chain recombines TRBV11-2 with TRBJ2-3; 12 positions agree with TRBD1. CDR3 size: 19 residues. CDR1 is SGHAT, CDR2 FQNNGV, per germline. Losses at the gene ends were 4 bases for V and 2 bases for J; bases not matched to a gene: 13. CDR3 sequence reads: CASSWTGTGGFGPTDTQYF. The CDR3 DNA follows: TGTGCCAGCAGCTGGACGGGGACAGGGGGCTTTGGTCCCACAGATACGCAGTATTTT.

V and J are TRBV11-2 and TRBJ2-7, with D uncertain. V lost 3 bases and J 3 bases, leaving 12 bases between the germline ends. CDR1 is SGHAT, CDR2 FQNNGV, per germline. There are 14 residues in the CDR3. CDR3 in DNA: TGTGCCAGCAGCTTCGAGACACAGAACTACGAGCAGTACTTC. It translates to CASSFETQNYEQYF.

This chain links TRBV30 with TRBJ2-1, with 8 bases identical to TRBD2. The germline V gene encodes CDR1 GTSNPN and CDR2 SVGIG (reference sequence). V gave up 5 bases and J gave up 0 bases; unmatched junction bases: 21. This CDR3 region has 20 residues. The CDR3 DNA follows: TGTGCCTGGTCCCCCCGGGGCTTCGGGAGGGCCCCCAGCTCCTACAATGAGCAGTTCTTC. It yields the protein CAWSPRGFGRAPSSYNEQFF.

The chain employs TRBV7-3 and TRBJ2-1, with D perhaps matching TRBD1 (5 bases). The V end was cut by 5 bases, the J end by 5 bases, with 19 bases between. This CDR3 comprises 16 residues. CDR1 is SGHTA, CDR2 FQGTGA, per germline. CDR3 residues: CASSPYSGALHNEQFF. The CDR3 coding sequence is TGTGCCAGCAGCCCGTACTCTGGGGCCCTGCACAATGAGCAGTTCTTC.

V is TRBV19 and J is TRBJ2-2, with 8 nucleotides matching TRBD1. Germline CDR1 is LNHDA and CDR2 is SQIVND (reference sequence). This CDR3 region has 14 residues. After removal of 5 bases from V and 4 bases from J, the junction contained 3 bases not matched to a gene. The CDR3 protein is CASSRQGLTGELFF. CDR3 DNA sequence: TGTGCCAGTAGTCGACAGGGGCTCACCGGGGAGCTGTTTTTT. The variable domain in full, with the rest retrieved from reference TRBV19 and TRBJ2-2, is DGGITQSPKYLFRKEGQNVTLSCEQNLNHDAMYWYRQDPGQGLRLIYYSQIVNDFQKGDIAEGYSVSREKKESFPLTVTSAQKNPTAFYLCASSRQGLTGELFFGEGSRLTVL.

This clone was counted a few times. The chain uses TRBV6-6 and TRBJ2-1; tentatively, D is TRBD2 (6 bases). The CDR3 is 12 residues long. Germline V gene sequence: CDR1 MNHNY, CDR2 SVGAGI (reference sequence). V shed 2 bases and J shed 8 bases, with 7 bases lying between them. The chain's CDR3 is CASSYGGDEQFF. The DNA for the CDR3 is TGTGCCAGCAGTTACGGAGGGGATGAGCAGTTCTTC.

The rearrangement joins TRBV30 to TRBJ1-4, with 10 bases that match TRBD1. Germline loops: CDR1 GTSNPN, CDR2 SVGIG (reference sequence). This CDR3 spans 15 amino acids. V lost 0 bases and J lost 7; bases outside the gene matches: 5. CDR3 nucleotides: TGTGCCTGGAGTGTTCTTGGACAGGGGGGTGAAAAACTGTTTTTT. This codes for CAWSVLGQGGEKLFF.

The CDR3 sequence: CASSLAPGQGDGYTF. CDR3 bases: TGTGCCAGCAGCTTAGCGCCGGGACAGGGGGATGGCTACACCTTC. The V call is TRBV11-1, the J call TRBJ1-2; 11 bases align to TRBD1. Germline lookup yields CDR1 SGHAT and CDR2 FQDESV (reference sequence). The CDR3 has 15 amino acids. The junction had 3 bases not matched to a gene; V was cut back by 0 bases and J by 6 bases.

This chain uses TRBV5-1 with TRBJ1-1; D is ambiguous. Per germline, CDR1 SGHRS and CDR2 YFSETQ. The V gene lost 3 bases and the J gene lost 0 bases, with 9 bases spanning the gap. The length of the CDR3 is 14 residues. In nucleotides, the CDR3 is TGCGCCAGCAGCTCTACCGACATGAACACTGAAGCTTTCTTT. This encodes CASSSTDMNTEAFF.

V and J are TRBV5-1 and TRBJ2-5, with TRBD2 matching over 7 bases. The CDR3 totals 16 residues. Germline loops: CDR1 SGHRS, CDR2 YFSETQ. The J segment lost 3 bases and the V segment lost 3 bases, leaving 11 bases of the junction unmatched. CDR3 in amino acids: CASSSQLASREETQYF. As DNA, the CDR3 is TGCGCCAGCAGCTCTCAACTAGCGAGCCGGGAAGAGACCCAGTACTTC.

The rearrangement uses TRBV14 and TRBJ2-1; 14 bases map to TRBD2. The CDR3 spans 20 residues. The V and J ends lost 4 bases and 4 bases, in that order; junction bases with no gene match: 15. Germline CDR1 is SGHDN and CDR2 is FVKESK. The CDR3 bases are TGTGCCAGCAGCCCCACCCCCGGGACTAGCGGGAGTTTGCGGTACAATGAGCAGTTCTTC. Amino acids: CASSPTPGTSGSLRYNEQFF.

The chain joins TRBV19 to TRBJ2-1; unclear D gene. Germline V gene lookup returns CDR1 LNHDA and CDR2 SQIVND (reference sequence). V lost 3 bases and J lost 4, with 13 bases in between. This CDR3 spans 15 amino acids. CDR3 region: CASSIIPIEYNEQFF. For the CDR3, the DNA is TGTGCCAGTAGTATCATACCAATAGAATACAATGAGCAGTTCTTC. Variable domain in full (rest from reference TRBV19 and TRBJ2-1): DGGITQSPKYLFRKEGQNVTLSCEQNLNHDAMYWYRQDPGQGLRLIYYSQIVNDFQKGDIAEGYSVSREKKESFPLTVTSAQKNPTAFYLCASSIIPIEYNEQFFGPGTRLTVL.

This chain joins TRBV7-9 and TRBJ2-5; TRBD1 matches at 9 bases. J lost 5 bases, V lost 0 bases, and 7 bases had no gene match. The CDR3 is 16 residues long. Germline CDR1 SEHNR, CDR2 FQNEAQ (reference sequence). The DNA for the CDR3 is TGTGCCAGCAGCTTAGCGCGGACAGGGGTTATGGAGACCCAGTACTTC. It codes for CASSLARTGVMETQYF.

Written as DNA, the CDR3 is TGTGCCAGCAGTCTCATAGTCAGGGACTACGAGCAGTACTTC. Translation: CASSLIVRDYEQYF. The rearrangement links TRBV28 to TRBJ2-7, with a weak D call TRBD1 (5 bases). There are 14 residues in the CDR3. V was pared by 5 bases and J by 3 bases, with 14 bases between. Germline V lookup: CDR1 MDHEN, CDR2 SYDVKM. Full variable domain (remainder filled in from reference TRBV28 and TRBJ2-7): DVKVTQSSRYLVKRTGEKVFLECVQDMDHENMFWYRQDPGLGLRLIYFSYDVKMKEKGDIPEGYSVSREKKERFSLILESASTNQTSMYLCASSLIVRDYEQYFGPGTRLTVT.

The rearrangement uses TRBV24-1 and TRBJ2-2; D possibly corresponds to TRBD1 (6 bases). The germline V gene has CDR1 KGHDR and CDR2 SFDVKD. V shed 7 bases and J shed 1 base, with 12 bases lying between them. The CDR3 extends over 15 amino acids. CDR3: CATSRGAMNTGELFF. The CDR3 nucleotides are TGTGCCACCAGCAGGGGCGCAATGAACACCGGGGAGCTGTTTTTT.

J is TRBJ1-2 and V is TRBV19; 8 bases fit TRBD1. There are 14 residues in the CDR3. The germline V gene encodes CDR1 LNHDA and CDR2 SQIVND (reference sequence). V was clipped by 7 bases and J by 2 bases; unmatched bases: 6. CDR3 sequence (DNA): TGTGCCAGTACTTGGACAGGGAGGAACTATGGCTACACCTTC. Amino acids: CASTWTGRNYGYTF.

There are a few counts of this clone. The V call is TRBV5-1, the J call TRBJ1-4; 7 nucleotides match TRBD1. V lost 0 bases and J lost 8; bases outside the gene matches: 10. This CDR3 has 16 amino acids. Per germline, CDR1 SGHRS and CDR2 YFSETQ. The CDR3 loop is CASSLGASQGGEKLFF. The CDR3 nucleotides are TGCGCCAGCAGCTTGGGGGCATCGCAGGGGGGAGAAAAACTGTTTTTT.

The gene calls are TRBV7-9 and TRBJ2-1; 12 nucleotides agree with TRBD2. This CDR3 has 16 residues. The V segment lost 5 bases and the J segment 8 bases; nucleotides outside the gene matches: 10. CDR1 SEHNR and CDR2 FQNEAQ come from the germline V gene (reference sequence). The CDR3 here is CASSPQRLAGEDEQFF. The CDR3 DNA reads as TGTGCCAGCAGCCCACAACGACTAGCGGGAGAGGATGAGCAGTTCTTC.

This sequence joins TRBV30 and TRBJ1-1; a weak D match, TRBD1 (5 bases). Trimming took off 3 bases at V and 3 bases at J, with 11 bases between the two ends. Germline V gene sequence: CDR1 GTSNPN, CDR2 SVGIG (reference sequence). CDR3 length equals 13 residues. The CDR3 spells CAWRSRVDTEAFF. In DNA, the CDR3 is TGTGCCTGGAGATCCAGGGTCGACACTGAAGCTTTCTTT.